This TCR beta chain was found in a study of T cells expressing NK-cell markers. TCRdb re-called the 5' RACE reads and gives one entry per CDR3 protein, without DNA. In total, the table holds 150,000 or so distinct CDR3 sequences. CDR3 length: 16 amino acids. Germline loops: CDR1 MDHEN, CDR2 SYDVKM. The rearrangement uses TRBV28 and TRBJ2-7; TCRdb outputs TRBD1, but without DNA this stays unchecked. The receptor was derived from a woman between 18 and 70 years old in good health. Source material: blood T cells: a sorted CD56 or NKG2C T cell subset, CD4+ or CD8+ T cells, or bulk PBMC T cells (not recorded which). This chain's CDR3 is CASTISRDRVGYEQYF.